This T cell receptor beta chain was identified in a study of T cell responses to AZD1222 COVID-19 vaccine. Regarding the study as a whole: In a largely white British group with more females than males, clonal diversity was possibly underestimated. Spike-specific TCR depth and breadth grew after two AZD1222 doses. At 160-218 and 743-854, vaccine-associated CD4 TCRs were dominant, and they spanned spike.

Trimming pared 2 bases from V and 6 bases from J, leaving 11 bases between. Germline CDR1 and CDR2: SNHLY and FYNNEI. CDR3 length: 15 amino acids. In regard to this clone: Its antigen is not known.

Method: immunoSEQ multiplex PCR; TCRdb's copy keeps in-frame clones and lacks some. In total, the table holds around 140,000 clones. The chain joins TRBV2 to TRBJ1-6; D perhaps matches TRBD1 (6 bases). The sequenced sample consisted of peripheral blood. This clonotype was obtained from an adult in good health. Written as DNA, the CDR3 is TGTGCCAGCAGTGAATGGGGGCTGGGTAATTCACCCCTCCACTTT. It is translated as CASSEWGLGNSPLHF.